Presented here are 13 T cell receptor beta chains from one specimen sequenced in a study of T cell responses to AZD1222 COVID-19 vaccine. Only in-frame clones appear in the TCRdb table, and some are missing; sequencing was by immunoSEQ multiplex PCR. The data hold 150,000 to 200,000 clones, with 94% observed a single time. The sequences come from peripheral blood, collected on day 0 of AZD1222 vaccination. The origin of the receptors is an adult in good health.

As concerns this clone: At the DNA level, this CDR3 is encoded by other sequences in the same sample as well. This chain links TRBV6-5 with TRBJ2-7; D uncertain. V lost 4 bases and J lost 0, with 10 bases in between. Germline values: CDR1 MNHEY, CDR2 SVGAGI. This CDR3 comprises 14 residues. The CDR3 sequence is CASSSGPSSYEQYF. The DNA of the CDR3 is TGTGCCAGCAGTTCCGGGCCCAGCTCCTACGAGCAGTACTTC.

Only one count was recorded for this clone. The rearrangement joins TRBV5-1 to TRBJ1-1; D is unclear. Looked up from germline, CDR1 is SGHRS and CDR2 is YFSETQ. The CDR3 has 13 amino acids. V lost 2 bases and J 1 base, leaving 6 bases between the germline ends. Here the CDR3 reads CASSFSENTEAFF. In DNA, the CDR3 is TGCGCCAGCAGCTTCTCCGAGAACACTGAAGCTTTCTTT.

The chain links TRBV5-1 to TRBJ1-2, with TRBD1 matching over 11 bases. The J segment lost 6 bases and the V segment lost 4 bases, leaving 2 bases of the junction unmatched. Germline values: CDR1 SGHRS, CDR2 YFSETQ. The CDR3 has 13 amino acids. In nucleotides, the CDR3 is TGCGCCAGCAGCGGGGGACAGGGGGATGGCTACACCTTC. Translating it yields CASSGGQGDGYTF.

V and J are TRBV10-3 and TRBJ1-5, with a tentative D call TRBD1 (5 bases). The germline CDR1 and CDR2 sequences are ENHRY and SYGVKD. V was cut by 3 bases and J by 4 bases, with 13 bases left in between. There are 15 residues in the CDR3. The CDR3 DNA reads TGTGCCATCAGTGACTTCGGGGGGAATAATCAGCCCCAGCATTTT. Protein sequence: CAISDFGGNNQPQHF.

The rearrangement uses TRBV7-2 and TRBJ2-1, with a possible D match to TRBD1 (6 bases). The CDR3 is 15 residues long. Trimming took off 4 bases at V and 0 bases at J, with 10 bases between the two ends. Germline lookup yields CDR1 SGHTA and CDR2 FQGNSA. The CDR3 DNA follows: TGTGCCAGCAGCTCCACAGGGAGCTCCTACAATGAGCAGTTCTTC. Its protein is CASSSTGSSYNEQFF.

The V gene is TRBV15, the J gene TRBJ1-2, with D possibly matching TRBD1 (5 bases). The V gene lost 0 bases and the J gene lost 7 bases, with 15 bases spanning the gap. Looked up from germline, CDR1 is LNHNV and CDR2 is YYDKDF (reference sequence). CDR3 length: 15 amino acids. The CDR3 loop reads CATSRDRTQGGGYTF. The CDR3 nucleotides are TGTGCCACCAGCAGAGACAGAACCCAGGGAGGTGGCTACACCTTC.

CDR3 DNA: TGTGCCAGCAGCCCACAGGAACCATATCAGCCCCAGCATTTT. It yields the protein CASSPQEPYQPQHF. This chain joins TRBV6-2 or TRBV6-3 and TRBJ1-5, with D perhaps matching TRBD1 (5 bases). This CDR3 is 14 amino acids long. The germline V gene has CDR1 MNHEY and CDR2 SVGEGT. V gave up 6 bases and J gave up 5 bases, with 14 bases separating them.

CDR3 nucleotide sequence: TGCAGCGTTGTTGGCAGGGGGCTCGGCTACACCTTC. This translates into CSVVGRGLGYTF. The chain joins TRBV29-1 to TRBJ1-2; TRBD1 agrees at 8 bases. CDR1 is SQVTM and CDR2 is ANQGSEA in the germline V gene. Trimming at V came to 4 bases and at J to 8 bases, leaving 6 bases not matched to a gene. The CDR3 totals 12 residues. The full variable domain, completed using reference TRBV29-1 and TRBJ1-2, is SAVISQKPSRDICQRGTSLTIQCQVDSQVTMMFWYRQQPGQSLTLIATANQGSEATYESGFVIDKFPISRPNLTFSTLTVSNMSPEDSSIYLCSVVGRGLGYTFGSGTRLTVV.

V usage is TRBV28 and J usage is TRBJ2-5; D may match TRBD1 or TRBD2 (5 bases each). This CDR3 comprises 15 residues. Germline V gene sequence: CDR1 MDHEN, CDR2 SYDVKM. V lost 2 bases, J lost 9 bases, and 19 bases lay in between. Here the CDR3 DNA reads TGTGCCAGCAGTTTAGGGGGAGTGTCAGCCAGGTCCCAGTACTTC. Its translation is CASSLGGVSARSQYF.

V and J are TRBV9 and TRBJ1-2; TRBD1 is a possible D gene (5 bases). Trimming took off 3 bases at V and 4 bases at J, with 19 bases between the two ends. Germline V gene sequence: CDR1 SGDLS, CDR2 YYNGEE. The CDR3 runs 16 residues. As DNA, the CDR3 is TGTGCCAGCAGCGGGTTTGGAGAAGGGACCTTCTATGGCTACACCTTC. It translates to CASSGFGEGTFYGYTF.

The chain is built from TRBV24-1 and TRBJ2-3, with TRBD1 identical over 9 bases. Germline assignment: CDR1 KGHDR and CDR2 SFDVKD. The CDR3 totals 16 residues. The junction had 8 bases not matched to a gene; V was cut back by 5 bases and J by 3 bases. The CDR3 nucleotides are TGTGCCACCAGTGCCTCCGGGACAGGGTTAACAGATACGCAGTATTTT. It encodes CATSASGTGLTDTQYF.

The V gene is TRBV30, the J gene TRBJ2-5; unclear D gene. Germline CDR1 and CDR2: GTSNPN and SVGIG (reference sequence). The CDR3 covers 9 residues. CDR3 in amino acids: CVTSKGQYF. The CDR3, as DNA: TGTGTGACCTCAAAAGGGCAGTACTTC.

The CDR3 DNA follows: TGCGCCAGCAGTGTATCAGGGGGCCACGGCGGAAACACCATATATTTT. Encoded protein: CASSVSGGHGGNTIYF. J is TRBJ1-3 and V is TRBV10-2; 8 positions agree with TRBD1. Trimming took 4 bases from V and 4 from J; bases not matched to a gene: 9. The germline V gene has CDR1 WSHSY and CDR2 SAAADI. The CDR3 length is 16 residues.